A single sample gave rise to the 17 T cell receptor beta chains below, sequenced in a study of identical twins. MiXCR, run by TCRdb on the 5' RACE reads, gives a single entry per CDR3 protein. This repertoire shows a few hundred thousand distinct CDR3 sequences, roughly 13% found once; its top ten account for 4% to 5%. This sample also belongs to another study, concerning yellow fever vaccine responses in identical twins.

Sequenced: memory (CD45RO+) T cells sorted from blood. These receptors originate from a woman between 18 and 29 years old in good health.

V and J are TRBV11-2 and TRBJ2-1, with 7 bases fitting TRBD1. Germline loops: CDR1 SGHAT, CDR2 FQNNGV. V lost 3 bases and J lost 2; bases outside the gene matches: 1. The CDR3 has 14 amino acids. The CDR3 nucleotides are TGTGCCAGCAGCTTGGACAGGACCTACAATGAGCAGTTCTTC. Its protein product is CASSLDRTYNEQFF.

This clonotype was counted only a few times. This chain joins TRBV3-1 and TRBJ2-2; tentatively, D is TRBD1 or TRBD2 (6 bases each). Per germline, CDR1 LGHDT and CDR2 YNNKEL (reference sequence). CDR3 length: 21 residues. Trimming took 0 bases from V and 6 from J, leaving 29 bases between them. CDR3 coding DNA: TGTGCCAGCAGCCAAGAAAACCCTTACAGAGACAGAGATAGGGGGGCCGGGGAGCTGTTTTTT. It yields the protein CASSQENPYRDRDRGAGELFF.

This clonotype was found many times. The rearrangement joins TRBV6-1 to TRBJ1-6; the D gene is possibly TRBD1 (5 bases). V lost 8 bases to trimming and J lost 6 bases, with 14 bases between them. This CDR3 has 14 residues. The germline CDR1 and CDR2 sequences are MNHNS and SASEGT. For the CDR3, the DNA is TGTGCCAGCTCGGGGCGGCAGCCTAATTCACCCCTCCACTTT. Encoded protein: CASSGRQPNSPLHF.

This chain uses TRBV7-2 with TRBJ2-3; TRBD2 matches 9 bases. Germline V CDR1 and CDR2: SGHTA, FQGNSA. The CDR3 contains 16 residues. The V segment lost 6 bases and the J segment 6 bases; nucleotides outside the gene matches: 13. The CDR3 sequence is CASRNKGREGQDTQYF. Here the CDR3 DNA reads TGTGCCAGCAGAAATAAGGGGCGGGAGGGCCAGGATACGCAGTATTTT.

The chain carries TRBV7-2 and TRBJ2-3; TRBD1 is a possible D gene (5 bases). This CDR3 has 12 residues. The germline CDR1 and CDR2 sequences are SGHTA and FQGNSA. V gave up 7 bases and J gave up 6 bases, with 11 bases separating them. This chain's CDR3 is CASNRQPDTQYF. In nucleotides, the CDR3 is TGTGCCAGCAACAGACAGCCGGATACGCAGTATTTT.

This clonotype turned up a few times. The rearrangement links TRBV7-9 to TRBJ1-6, with D unresolved. The CDR3 has 14 amino acids. Trimming removed 3 bases from V and 3 bases from J, with 6 bases in between. Germline CDR1 and CDR2: SEHNR and FQNEAQ (reference sequence). DNA for the CDR3: TGTGCCAGCAGCTTTCAGAGCTATAATTCACCCCTCCACTTT. Amino acid sequence: CASSFQSYNSPLHF.

V is TRBV4-1 and J is TRBJ2-7; 7 bases agree with TRBD2. In germline, CDR1 is MGHRA, CDR2 YSYEKL. This CDR3 spans 19 amino acids. The V and J ends lost 4 bases and 1 base, in that order; junction bases with no gene match: 19. CDR3 sequence: CASSLNFLAAAPHSYEQYF. Here the CDR3 DNA reads TGCGCCAGCAGCCTCAACTTTCTAGCGGCGGCGCCCCATTCCTACGAGCAGTACTTC.

This clonotype was detected many times. The J gene is TRBJ2-3, the V gene TRBV5-1; D remains ambiguous. Germline CDR1 SGHRS, CDR2 YFSETQ. Trimming took 0 bases from V and 2 from J, leaving 10 bases between them. The CDR3 sequence is 15 residues long. Here the CDR3 DNA reads TGCGCCAGCAGCTTGGTATTTGCGGACACAGATACGCAGTATTTT. Its translation: CASSLVFADTDTQYF.

This chain links TRBV7-8 with TRBJ2-1; D remains unclear. The germline V gene encodes CDR1 SGHVS and CDR2 FQNEAQ. With 5 bases removed from V and 3 bases from J, the gap between germline ends came to 5 bases. This CDR3 comprises 12 residues. CDR3 coding DNA: TGTGCCAGCAGCACGGACTACAATGAGCAGTTCTTC. This gives the protein CASSTDYNEQFF.

This clonotype appeared a few times. This chain joins TRBV20-1 and TRBJ2-5, with 10 bases aligning to TRBD2. Germline CDR1 is DFQATT and CDR2 is SNEGSKA (reference sequence). This CDR3 comprises 15 residues. Trimming took 0 bases from V and 5 from J; bases not matched to a gene: 6. The CDR3 spells CSARDSGGPGETQYF. CDR3 sequence (DNA): TGCAGTGCTAGAGATAGCGGGGGGCCCGGGGAGACCCAGTACTTC.

This clonotype was counted between two and nine times. The rearrangement joins TRBV28 to TRBJ1-5, with 7 bases identical to TRBD1. V was pared by 11 bases and J by 4 bases, with 11 bases of the junction left unmatched. The CDR3 sequence is 14 residues long. Germline CDR1 is MDHEN and CDR2 is SYDVKM. CDR3 amino acids: CAGRRQGANQPQHF. DNA for the CDR3: TGTGCCGGACGACGACAGGGTGCTAATCAGCCCCAGCATTTT. The variable domain in full, with the rest retrieved from reference TRBV28 and TRBJ1-5, is DVKVTQSSRYLVKRTGEKVFLECVQDMDHENMFWYRQDPGLGLRLIYFSYDVKMKEKGDIPEGYSVSREKKERFSLILESASTNQTSMYLCAGRRQGANQPQHFGDGTRLSIL.

This chain joins TRBV7-3 and TRBJ1-6, with TRBD1 matching 10 bases. Germline-derived CDR1 and CDR2 are SGHTA and FQGTGA. Trimming removed 5 bases from V and 8 bases from J; junction bases left unmatched: 6. CDR3 length: 15 residues. The CDR3 region has the DNA TGTGCCAGCAGCCGGACCGGGACAGGGGATTCACCCCTCCACTTT. It translates to CASSRTGTGDSPLHF.

This clonotype occurred many times. The V gene is TRBV25-1, the J gene TRBJ2-2, with unresolved D. The CDR3 length is 14 residues. V lost 6 bases and J 1 base, leaving 9 bases between the germline ends. Germline CDR1 MGHDK, CDR2 SYGVNS. The CDR3 loop is CASRPLGNTGELFF. The CDR3 bases are TGTGCCAGCAGGCCACTGGGGAACACCGGGGAGCTGTTTTTT.

The CDR3, as DNA: TGCGCCAGCAGCTTGGCCCCCCAGGCTACCCCCACAGATACGCAGTATTTT. Its protein is CASSLAPQATPTDTQYF. The chain employs TRBV5-1 and TRBJ2-3; D gene unclear. This CDR3 is 17 amino acids long. Per germline, CDR1 SGHRS and CDR2 YFSETQ. Trimming took 0 bases from V and 2 from J, leaving 16 bases between them.

This chain joins TRBV6-1 and TRBJ2-2; unclear D gene. The CDR3 length is 14 residues. Germline-derived CDR1 and CDR2 are MNHNS and SASEGT. V was shortened by 5 bases and J by 4 bases, with 11 bases between the two germline ends. The CDR3 is CASSQTVFTGELFF. For the CDR3, the DNA is TGTGCCAGCAGTCAGACCGTTTTCACCGGGGAGCTGTTTTTT.

The V and J genes are TRBV21-1 and TRBJ2-7; TRBD1, as called in the table, went unchecked against the DNA. TRBV21-1 counts as a pseudogene. The CDR3 sequence is 13 residues long. This chain's CDR3 is CASCPSGTYEQYF. The CDR3 DNA follows: TGTGCCAGCTGCCCCTCCGGGACCTACGAGCAGTACTTC.

For the CDR3, the DNA is TGCGCCAGCAGCTTGCTTTCGGTAGGCGGGAGAGAGACCCAGTACTTC. Encoded protein: CASSLLSVGGRETQYF. The chain is built from TRBV5-1 and TRBJ2-5, with 7 bases aligning to TRBD2. After removal of 1 base from V and 4 bases from J, the junction contained 10 bases not matched to a gene. There are 16 residues in the CDR3. Germline loops: CDR1 SGHRS, CDR2 YFSETQ.